Listed below are T cell receptor beta chains from one sample, sequenced in a study of cytomegalovirus exposure and HLA in healthy donors. TCRdb's copy holds only in-frame clones and misses some; the assay was immunoSEQ multiplex PCR. The sample shows around 100,000 clones, approximately 70% of them seen only once. Sequences were obtained from PBMCs. The receptors here all came from a man aged 30 to 39 in good health and CMV-seropositive. Both conserved end residues are part of each CDR3. D genes are given only for firm matches. Clone size is not always given. Where it is, it says once, few, many or a class for expanded clones.

v_call: TRBV11-3; clone_size: -; d_call: -; j_call: TRBJ1-5; cdr3_aa: CASKGVGNQPQHF; cdr3_nt: TGTGCCAGCAAGGGGGTCGGAAATCAGCCCCAGCATTTT
v_call: TRBV30; clone_size: few; d_call: -; j_call: TRBJ2-5; cdr3_aa: CAWSLLSETQYF; cdr3_nt: TGTGCCTGGAGCCTCCTCTCAGAGACCCAGTACTTC
v_call: TRBV7-6; clone_size: -; d_call: TRBD1; j_call: TRBJ2-5; cdr3_aa: CASSLRRTGVQETQYF; cdr3_nt: TGTGCCAGCAGCCTCCGAAGAACAGGGGTCCAGGAGACCCAGTACTTC
v_call: TRBV10-2; clone_size: few; d_call: -; j_call: TRBJ1-3; cdr3_aa: CASGRGSSGNTIYF; cdr3_nt: TGCGCCAGCGGGAGGGGCTCCTCTGGAAACACCATATATTTT
v_call: TRBV11-3; clone_size: -; d_call: TRBD1; j_call: TRBJ2-5; cdr3_aa: CASSELTGRETQYF; cdr3_nt: TGTGCCAGCAGCGAACTGACAGGGCGAGAGACCCAGTACTTC
v_call: TRBV11-3; clone_size: few; d_call: TRBD1; j_call: TRBJ2-1; cdr3_aa: CASSPPGGRYNEQFF; cdr3_nt: TGTGCCAGCAGCCCCCCAGGGGGACGTTACAATGAGCAGTTCTTC
v_call: TRBV19; clone_size: -; d_call: TRBD1; j_call: TRBJ1-2; cdr3_aa: CASSRDRGDYGYTF; cdr3_nt: TGTGCCAGTAGTAGGGACAGGGGGGACTATGGCTACACCTTC
v_call: TRBV11-2; clone_size: -; d_call: -; j_call: TRBJ1-2; cdr3_aa: CASSSLRGSNYGYTF; cdr3_nt: TGTGCCAGCAGCTCCCTTCGGGGGAGTAACTATGGCTACACCTTC
v_call: TRBV29-1; clone_size: -; d_call: -; j_call: TRBJ1-3; cdr3_aa: CSVEPPTGGNTIYF; cdr3_nt: TGCAGCGTTGAACCGCCCACGGGAGGAAACACCATATATTTT
v_call: TRBV6-6; clone_size: once; d_call: -; j_call: TRBJ2-1; cdr3_aa: CASSYSTAGEQFF; cdr3_nt: TGTGCCAGCAGTTACTCGACAGCGGGCGAGCAGTTCTTC
v_call: TRBV4-2; clone_size: few; d_call: -; j_call: TRBJ2-3; cdr3_aa: CASSQVMAGWGDTQYF; cdr3_nt: TGTGCCAGCAGCCAAGTAATGGCGGGGTGGGGGGATACGCAGTATTTT
v_call: TRBV6-5; clone_size: -; d_call: TRBD2; j_call: TRBJ2-1; cdr3_aa: CASSYRASGIHNEQFF; cdr3_nt: TGTGCCAGCAGTTACAGGGCTAGCGGGATCCACAATGAGCAGTTCTTC
v_call: TRBV29-1; clone_size: -; d_call: TRBD2; j_call: TRBJ2-1; cdr3_aa: CSVATGGEQFF; cdr3_nt: TGCAGCGTCGCCACGGGGGGTGAGCAGTTCTTC
v_call: TRBV19; clone_size: few; d_call: -; j_call: TRBJ1-1; cdr3_aa: CATSEFWDLNTEAFF; cdr3_nt: TGTGCCACCTCAGAGTTTTGGGACTTGAACACTGAAGCTTTCTTT
v_call: TRBV2; clone_size: -; d_call: -; j_call: TRBJ2-1; cdr3_aa: CASTSVNEQFF; cdr3_nt: TGTGCCAGCACCAGCGTGAATGAGCAGTTCTTC
v_call: TRBV7-8; clone_size: -; d_call: TRBD1; j_call: TRBJ1-2; cdr3_aa: CASSSPDRRVYGYTF; cdr3_nt: TGTGCCAGCAGCTCACCGGACAGGAGGGTCTATGGCTACACCTTC
v_call: TRBV9; clone_size: -; d_call: -; j_call: TRBJ1-1; cdr3_aa: CASSGPERGTEAFF; cdr3_nt: TGTGCCAGTAGCGGTCCTGAGCGAGGCACTGAAGCTTTCTTT
v_call: TRBV6-1; clone_size: -; d_call: -; j_call: TRBJ2-1; cdr3_aa: CASSELGPDEQFF; cdr3_nt: TGTGCCAGCAGTGAACTAGGCCCCGATGAGCAGTTCTTC
v_call: TRBV7-2; clone_size: -; d_call: TRBD2; j_call: TRBJ2-3; cdr3_aa: CASGLGTSGADTQYF; cdr3_nt: TGTGCCAGCGGACTGGGGACTAGCGGGGCAGATACGCAGTATTTT